Given below is one T cell receptor (beta chain) in context. The antigen is not known. The same CDR3 is also encoded by other DNA sequences in this sample. This sample was taken from a study of cytomegalovirus exposure and HLA in healthy donors. Overall study results and limits: Reports indicated that the classifier achieved high specificity and sensitivity in diagnosing cytomegalovirus status.

The table came from immunoSEQ multiplex PCR; TCRdb's copy has only in-frame clones and leaves some out. The table includes 95,000 to 120,000 clones, approximately 86% detected once. This TCR was sampled from a young woman in good health and CMV-seronegative. Material: PBMCs.

Written as DNA, the CDR3 is TGTGCCAGCAGCTTAGGTGCGAGCTCCTACAATGAGCAGTTCTTC. This sequence encodes CASSLGASSYNEQFF. V and J are TRBV7-2 and TRBJ2-1; no reliable D call. V lost 1 base to trimming and J lost 0 bases, with 7 bases between them. From germline, CDR1 is SGHTA and CDR2 FQGNSA. CDR3 length: 15 amino acids.